These T cell receptor beta chains were read from a single sample in a study of shared clonotypes between healthy human individuals. The method was immunoSEQ multiplex PCR; TCRdb's version includes in-frame clones alone and lacks a portion of them. The sample consists of millions of clones, just over 90% of them appearing once. The material sequenced was naive CD4+ T cells sorted from blood. The receptors were sampled from a man aged 18 to 29 in good health. Each CDR3 is given with its conserved first and last residue.

v_call	cdr3_length	cdr3_aa
TRBV5-1	14	CASSSLTGGAEAFF
TRBV14	15	CASSPKVGQSYEQYF
TRBV4-1	16	CASSRGHLQSGYGYTF
TRBV6-5	14	CASRDWTESYGYTF
TRBV30	12	CAWSSSTDTQYF
TRBV5-1	15	CASSWGTSGAYEQYF
TRBV9	14	CASSTMTGNTEAFF
TRBV6-5	14	CASSYLWGAYEQYF
TRBV10-1	17	CASSEGQGLAGYNEQFF
TRBV21-1	18	CASSIGTSGTIKDNEQFF
TRBV5-1	11	CASSLGDTQYF
TRBV30	14	CAWGQRSSGNTIYF
TRBV19	20	CASSIDLKRRDSWGGEKLFF
TRBV2	13	CASSSDRVTEAFF
TRBV9	15	CASSVFGGSTDTQYF
TRBV27	12	CASSKTTDTQYF
TRBV29-1	12	CSTSSGTFEAFF
TRBV30	12	CAWSRGSQPQHF
TRBV7-2	15	CASSLLGQAIGTQYF
TRBV29-1	10	CSVQQSEAFF
TRBV19	15	CASSLDSGANYGYTF
TRBV13	13	CASSHRQGTEQYF
TRBV5-1	13	CASSLGFAETQYF
TRBV6-5	13	CASRPTGPSPLHF
TRBV5-1	14	CASSFTGGDNEQFF
TRBV30	18	CAWSAGFAGFATNEKLFF
TRBV4-2	16	CASSQDLPGGVYGYTF
TRBV6-5	15	CASELAGTNTGELFF
TRBV6-5	15	CASSVLAGGTDTQYF
TRBV11-2	14	CASSLVTRGEPQHF
TRBV10-2	12	CASSALADTQYF
TRBV7-9	19	CASSATFWTSGGLGETQYF
TRBV10-3	19	CAISESGGRNKKNTGELFF
TRBV19	17	CASSMGVVAGFQETQYF
TRBV9	17	CASSPQVELARYGEQFF
TRBV7-8	15	CASSLEQWVGNEQFF
TRBV5-4	13	CASSPTGIYGYTF
TRBV9	15	CASSPNHAPNYGYTF
TRBV7-2	13	CASSSWTRYEQYF
TRBV28	16	CASSSTSGGVQETQYF
TRBV19	14	CASTPGHYNSPLHF
TRBV6-5	14	CASSYSTGIYEQYF
TRBV18	14	CASSPGTESYEQYF
TRBV28	14	CASLVGSKGTEAFF
TRBV2	15	CASSEESGGNYGYTF
TRBV11-2	16	CASSPALFGNTDTQYF
TRBV28	14	CASSRTANTGELFF
TRBV7-6	15	CASSLTLLGTDTQYF
TRBV6-6	14	CASSYLQSSYEQYF
TRBV7-2	14	CASSLASGANVLTF